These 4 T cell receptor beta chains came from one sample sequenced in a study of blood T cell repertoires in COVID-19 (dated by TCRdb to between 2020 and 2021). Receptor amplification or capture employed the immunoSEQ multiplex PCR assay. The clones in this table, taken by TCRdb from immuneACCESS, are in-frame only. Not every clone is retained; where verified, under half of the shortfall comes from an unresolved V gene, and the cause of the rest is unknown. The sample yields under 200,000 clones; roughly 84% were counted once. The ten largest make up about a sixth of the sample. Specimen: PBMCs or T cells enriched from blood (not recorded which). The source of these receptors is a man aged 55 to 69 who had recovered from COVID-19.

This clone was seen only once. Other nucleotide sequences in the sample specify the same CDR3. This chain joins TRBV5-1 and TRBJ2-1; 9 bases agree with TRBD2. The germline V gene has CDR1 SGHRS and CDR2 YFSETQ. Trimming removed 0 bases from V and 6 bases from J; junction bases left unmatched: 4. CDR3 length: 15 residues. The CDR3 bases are TGCGCCAGCAGCTTGGCTTTAGCGGGGGTCAATGAGCAGTTCTTC. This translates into CASSLALAGVNEQFF.

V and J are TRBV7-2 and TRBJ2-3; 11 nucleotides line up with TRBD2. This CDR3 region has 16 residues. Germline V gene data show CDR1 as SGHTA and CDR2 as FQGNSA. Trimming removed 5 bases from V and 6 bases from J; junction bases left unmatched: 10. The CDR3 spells CASSLLAGGGLDTQYF. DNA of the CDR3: TGTGCCAGCAGCCTCTTAGCGGGAGGGGGTCTGGATACGCAGTATTTT.

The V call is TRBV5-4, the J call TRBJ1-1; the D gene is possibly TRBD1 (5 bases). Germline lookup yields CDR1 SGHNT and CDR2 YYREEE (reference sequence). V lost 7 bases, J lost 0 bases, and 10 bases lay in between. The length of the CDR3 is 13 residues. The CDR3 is CASSGGMNTEAFF. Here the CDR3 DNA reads TGTGCCAGCTCTGGGGGGATGAACACTGAAGCTTTCTTT.

CDR3 sequence (DNA): TGTGCCAGCAGGATGGACAGGGGGCGTAGCACCGGGGAGCTGTTTTTT. Amino acids: CASRMDRGRSTGELFF. The rearrangement joins TRBV5-5 to TRBJ2-2; 11 nucleotides align to TRBD1. After removal of 5 bases from V and 4 bases from J, the junction contained 7 bases not matched to a gene. This CDR3 comprises 16 residues. Germline values: CDR1 SGHKS, CDR2 YYEKEE (reference sequence).